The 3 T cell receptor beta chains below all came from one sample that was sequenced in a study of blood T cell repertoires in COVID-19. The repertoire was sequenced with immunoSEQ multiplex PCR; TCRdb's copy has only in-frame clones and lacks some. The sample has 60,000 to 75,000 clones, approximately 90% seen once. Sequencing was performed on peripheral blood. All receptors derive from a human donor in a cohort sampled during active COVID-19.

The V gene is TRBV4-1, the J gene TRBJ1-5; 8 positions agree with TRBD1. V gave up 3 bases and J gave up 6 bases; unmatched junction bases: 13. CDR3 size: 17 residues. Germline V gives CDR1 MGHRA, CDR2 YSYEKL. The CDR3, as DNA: TGCGCCAGCAGCCATGACGGACAGGGTGGGGGATTTCAGCCCCAGCATTTT. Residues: CASSHDGQGGGFQPQHF.

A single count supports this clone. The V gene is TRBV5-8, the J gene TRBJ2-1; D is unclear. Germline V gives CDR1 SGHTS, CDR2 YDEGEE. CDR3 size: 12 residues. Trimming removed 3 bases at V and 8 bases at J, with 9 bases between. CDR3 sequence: CASSSTAHEQFF. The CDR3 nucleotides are TGTGCCAGCAGCTCCACTGCCCATGAGCAGTTCTTC.

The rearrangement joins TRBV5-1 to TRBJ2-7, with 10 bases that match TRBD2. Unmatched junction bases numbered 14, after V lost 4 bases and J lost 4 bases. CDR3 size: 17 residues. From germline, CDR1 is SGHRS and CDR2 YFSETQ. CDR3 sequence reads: CASSTETLLAGQYEQYF. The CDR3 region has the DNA TGCGCCAGCAGCACCGAAACCTTACTAGCGGGACAGTACGAGCAGTACTTC.